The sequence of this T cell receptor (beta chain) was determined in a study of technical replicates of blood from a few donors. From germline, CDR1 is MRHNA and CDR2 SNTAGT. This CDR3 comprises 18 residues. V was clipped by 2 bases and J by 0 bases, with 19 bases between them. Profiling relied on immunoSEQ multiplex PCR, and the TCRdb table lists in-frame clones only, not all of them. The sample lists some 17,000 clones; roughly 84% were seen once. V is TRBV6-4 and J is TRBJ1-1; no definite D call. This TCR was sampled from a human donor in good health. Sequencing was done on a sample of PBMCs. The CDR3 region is CASSDPTVVRLLNTEAFF. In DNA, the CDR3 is TGTGCCAGCAGTGACCCGACGGTCGTCCGACTATTGAACACTGAAGCTTTCTTT.